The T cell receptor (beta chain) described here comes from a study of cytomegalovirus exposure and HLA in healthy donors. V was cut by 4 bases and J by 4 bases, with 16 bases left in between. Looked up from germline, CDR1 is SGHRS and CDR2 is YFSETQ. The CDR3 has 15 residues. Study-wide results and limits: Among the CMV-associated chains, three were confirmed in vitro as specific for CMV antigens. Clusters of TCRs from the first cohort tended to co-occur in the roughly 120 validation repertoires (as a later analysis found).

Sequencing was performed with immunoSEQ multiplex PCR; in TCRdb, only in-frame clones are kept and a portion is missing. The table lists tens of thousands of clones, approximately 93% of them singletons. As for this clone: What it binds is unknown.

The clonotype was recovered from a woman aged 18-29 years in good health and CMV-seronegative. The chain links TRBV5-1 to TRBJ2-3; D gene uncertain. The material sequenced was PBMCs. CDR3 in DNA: TGCGCCAGCAGCCAACAGCCTAATCAAGCAGATACGCAGTATTTT. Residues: CASSQQPNQADTQYF.